This record covers a single T cell receptor (beta chain). The time point is: pretreatment peripheral blood. The data originate from a study of PD-L1 blockade in urothelial cancer. Study at large: At 3 weeks (second dose) and 6 weeks after starting treatment, blood was analyzed.

Using immunoSEQ multiplex PCR, the repertoire was profiled, and TCRdb retains in-frame clones only, with some absent. The sample holds tens of thousands of clones, 65% to 85% seen once. Germline CDR1 and CDR2: SGHRS and YFSETQ. V lost 0 bases and J lost 4, with 10 bases in between. This CDR3 region has 14 residues. The sample was PBMCs, taken around atezolizumab (anti-PD-L1) treatment. The TCR sequence derives from a woman between 65 and 79 years old with urothelial cancer. The V and J genes are TRBV5-1 and TRBJ1-2, with D perhaps TRBD1 (5 bases). As DNA, the CDR3 is TGCGCCAGCAGCTTGGATTCAGGGATCTATGGCTACACCTTC. It is translated as CASSLDSGIYGYTF.